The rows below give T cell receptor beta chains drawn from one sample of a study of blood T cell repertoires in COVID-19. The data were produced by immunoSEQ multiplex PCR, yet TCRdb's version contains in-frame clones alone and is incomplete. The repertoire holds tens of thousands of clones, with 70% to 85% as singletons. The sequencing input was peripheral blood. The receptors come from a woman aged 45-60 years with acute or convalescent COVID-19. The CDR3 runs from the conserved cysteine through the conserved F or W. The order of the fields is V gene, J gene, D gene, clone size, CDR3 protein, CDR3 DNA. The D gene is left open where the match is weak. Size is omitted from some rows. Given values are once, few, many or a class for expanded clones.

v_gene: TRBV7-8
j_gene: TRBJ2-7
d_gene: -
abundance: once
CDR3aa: CASSLTGKSYVYEQYF
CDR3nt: TGTGCCAGCAGCTTAACAGGGAAATCCTATGTTTACGAGCAGTACTTC

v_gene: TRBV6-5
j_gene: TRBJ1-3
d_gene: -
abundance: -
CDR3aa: CASSYRGAGGNTIYF
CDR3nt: TGTGCCAGCAGTTACCGGGGGGCCGGTGGAAACACCATATATTTT

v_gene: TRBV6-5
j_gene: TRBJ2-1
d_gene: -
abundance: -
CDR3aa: CASSSPATSYNEQFF
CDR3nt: TGTGCCAGCAGTTCCCCAGCGACTTCCTACAATGAGCAGTTCTTC

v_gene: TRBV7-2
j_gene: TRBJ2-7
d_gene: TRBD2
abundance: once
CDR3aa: CASSHGVSGPYERQYF
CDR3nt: TGTGCCAGCAGCCACGGGGTTAGCGGGCCCTATGAGAGGCAGTACTTC

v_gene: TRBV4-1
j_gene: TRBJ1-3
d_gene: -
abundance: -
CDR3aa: CASSQEGVGSGNTIYF
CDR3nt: TGCGCCAGCAGCCAAGAGGGAGTGGGTTCTGGAAACACCATATATTTT

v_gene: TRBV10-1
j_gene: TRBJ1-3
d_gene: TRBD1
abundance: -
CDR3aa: CASSFPGDRFGNTIYF
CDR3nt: TGCGCCAGCAGTTTTCCCGGGGACAGATTTGGAAACACCATATATTTT

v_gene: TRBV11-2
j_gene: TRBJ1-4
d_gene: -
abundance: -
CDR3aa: CASSRHSEKLFF
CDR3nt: TGTGCCAGCAGTAGACATTCCGAAAAACTGTTTTTT

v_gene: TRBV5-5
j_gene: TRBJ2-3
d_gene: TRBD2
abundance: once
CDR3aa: CASSLLAGVTDTQYF
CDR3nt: TGTGCCAGCAGCCTTTTAGCGGGAGTAACAGATACGCAGTATTTT

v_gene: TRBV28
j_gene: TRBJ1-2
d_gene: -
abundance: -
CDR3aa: CASSPQGGDYGYTF
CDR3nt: TGTGCCAGCAGTCCACAGGGAGGGGACTATGGCTACACCTTC

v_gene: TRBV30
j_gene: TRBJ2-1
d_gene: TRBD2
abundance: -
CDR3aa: CAWSVLGTRGTNNEQFF
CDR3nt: TGTGCCTGGAGTGTGCTTGGGACTAGGGGGACAAACAATGAGCAGTTCTTC

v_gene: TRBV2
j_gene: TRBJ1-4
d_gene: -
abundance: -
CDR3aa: CASSPNEKLFF
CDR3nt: TGTGCCAGCAGTCCGAATGAAAAACTGTTTTTT

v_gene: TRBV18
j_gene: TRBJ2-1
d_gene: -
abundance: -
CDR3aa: CASSPDRNEQFF
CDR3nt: TGTGCCAGCTCACCAGATCGGAATGAGCAGTTCTTC

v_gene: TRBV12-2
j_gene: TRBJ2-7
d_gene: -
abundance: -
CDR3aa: CASRLERFRDRFYEQYF
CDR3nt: TGTGCAAGTCGCTTAGAACGATTCCGGGACAGGTTTTACGAGCAGTACTTC

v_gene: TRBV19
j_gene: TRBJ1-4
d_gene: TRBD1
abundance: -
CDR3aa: CASTQGTGRNEKLFF
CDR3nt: TGTGCCAGTACCCAAGGGACAGGGCGGAATGAAAAACTGTTTTTT

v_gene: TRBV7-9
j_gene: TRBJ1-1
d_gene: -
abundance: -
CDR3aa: CASSSGGTEAFF
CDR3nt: TGTGCCAGCAGCTCGGGAGGGACTGAAGCTTTCTTT

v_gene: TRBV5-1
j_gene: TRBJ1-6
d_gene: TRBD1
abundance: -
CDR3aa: CASSLWTGVNSPLHF
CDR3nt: TGCGCCAGCAGCCTATGGACAGGGGTTAATTCACCCCTCCACTTT

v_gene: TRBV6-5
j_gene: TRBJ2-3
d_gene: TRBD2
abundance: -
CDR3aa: CASSFTSGGTQDTQYF
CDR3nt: TGTGCCAGCAGTTTTACTAGCGGGGGCACACAAGATACGCAGTATTTT

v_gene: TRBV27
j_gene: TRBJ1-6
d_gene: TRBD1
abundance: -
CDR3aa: CASSLGDSGSPLHF
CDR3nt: TGTGCCAGCAGTCTAGGGGACAGCGGGTCACCCCTCCACTTT

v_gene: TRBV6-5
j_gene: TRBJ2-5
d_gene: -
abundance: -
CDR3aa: CASRDFRGSGTQYF
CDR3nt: TGTGCCAGCAGGGACTTCAGGGGTTCGGGGACCCAGTACTTC

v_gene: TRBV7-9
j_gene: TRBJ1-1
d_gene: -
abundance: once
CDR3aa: CASSPVPGAFF
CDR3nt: TGTGCCAGCAGCCCGGTTCCGGGGGCTTTCTTT

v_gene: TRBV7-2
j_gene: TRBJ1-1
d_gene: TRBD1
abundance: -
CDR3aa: CASSLVDRGDTEAFF
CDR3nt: TGTGCCAGCAGCTTGGTGGACAGGGGCGACACTGAAGCTTTCTTT

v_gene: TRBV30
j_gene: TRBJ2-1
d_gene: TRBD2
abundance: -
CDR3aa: CAWSVIAGDRGEQFF
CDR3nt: TGTGCCTGGAGTGTAATAGCGGGGGATAGGGGTGAGCAGTTCTTC

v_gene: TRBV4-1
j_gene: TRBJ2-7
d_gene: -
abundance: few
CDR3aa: CASSQAIRGRHYEQYF
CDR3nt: TGCGCCAGCAGCCAAGCGATACGAGGGCGCCACTACGAGCAGTACTTC

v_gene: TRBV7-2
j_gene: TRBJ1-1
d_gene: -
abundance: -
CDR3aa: CATKSGKNTEAFF
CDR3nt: TGTGCCACAAAGTCGGGGAAGAACACTGAAGCTTTCTTT

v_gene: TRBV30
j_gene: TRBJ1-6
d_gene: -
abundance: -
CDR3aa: CAWKRGGSYNSPLHF
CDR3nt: TGTGCCTGGAAAAGGGGCGGATCCTATAATTCACCCCTCCACTTT

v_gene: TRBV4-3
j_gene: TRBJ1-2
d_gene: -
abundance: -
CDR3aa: CASSSGLYYGYTF
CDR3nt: TGCGCCAGCAGTTCTGGACTCTACTATGGCTACACCTTC

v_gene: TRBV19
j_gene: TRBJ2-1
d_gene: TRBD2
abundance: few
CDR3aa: CASSTASGGLFF
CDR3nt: TGTGCCAGTAGTACGGCTAGCGGGGGACTCTTCTTC

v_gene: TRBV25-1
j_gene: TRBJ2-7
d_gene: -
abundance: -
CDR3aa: CASSSTYEQYF
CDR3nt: TGTGCCAGCTCGTCTACCTACGAGCAGTACTTC

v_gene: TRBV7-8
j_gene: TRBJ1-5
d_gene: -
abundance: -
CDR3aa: CASSFLWASGAQPQHF
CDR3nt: TGTGCCAGCAGCTTTTTATGGGCCAGCGGGGCTCAGCCCCAGCATTTT